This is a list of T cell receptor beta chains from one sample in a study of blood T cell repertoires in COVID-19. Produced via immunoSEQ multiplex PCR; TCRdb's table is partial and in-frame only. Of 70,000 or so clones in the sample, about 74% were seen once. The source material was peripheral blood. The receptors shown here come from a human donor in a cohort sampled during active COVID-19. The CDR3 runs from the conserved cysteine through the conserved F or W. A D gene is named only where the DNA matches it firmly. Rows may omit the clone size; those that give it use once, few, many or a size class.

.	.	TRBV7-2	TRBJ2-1	CASSLVGSYNEQFF	TGTGCCAGCAGCTTAGTTGGCAGCTACAATGAGCAGTTCTTC
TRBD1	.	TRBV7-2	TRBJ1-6	CASSYGQGQGNSPLHF	TGTGCCAGCAGCTATGGACAGGGCCAGGGTAATTCACCCCTCCACTTT
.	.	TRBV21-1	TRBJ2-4	CASSTYPHRFKNIQYF	TGTGCCAGCAGCACCTACCCGCACCGGTTCAAAAACATTCAGTACTTC
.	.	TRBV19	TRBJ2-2	CASSAGANTGELFF	TGTGCCAGTAGTGCAGGGGCGAACACCGGGGAGCTGTTTTTT
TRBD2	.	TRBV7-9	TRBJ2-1	CASSSWTSGTYNEQFF	TGTGCCAGCAGCTCTTGGACTAGCGGAACCTACAATGAGCAGTTCTTC
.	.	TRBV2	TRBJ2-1	CASSYYGGGEQFF	TGTGCCAGCAGTTATTATGGTGGCGGTGAGCAGTTCTTC
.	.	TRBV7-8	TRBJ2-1	CASSLINEQFF	TGTGCCAGCAGCCTCATCAATGAGCAGTTCTTC
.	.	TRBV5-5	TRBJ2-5	CASSYSGALYQETQYF	TGTGCCAGCAGCTACTCAGGGGCTTTGTACCAAGAGACCCAGTACTTC
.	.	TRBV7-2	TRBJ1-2	CASSPPGGLLGYTF	TGTGCCAGCAGCCCGCCGGGGGGGTTGTTGGGCTACACCTTC
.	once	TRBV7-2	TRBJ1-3	CASSSQGYSGNTIYF	TGTGCCAGCAGCTCACAGGGATACTCTGGAAACACCATATATTTT
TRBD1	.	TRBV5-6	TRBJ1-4	CASSSKTGGGEKLFF	TGTGCCAGCAGCTCGAAGACAGGGGGCGGAGAAAAACTGTTTTTT
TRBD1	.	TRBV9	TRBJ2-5	CASSPLPGTGTVAETQYF	TGTGCCAGCTCCCCCCTCCCCGGGACAGGGACGGTTGCAGAGACCCAGTACTTC
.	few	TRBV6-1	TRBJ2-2	CASSEHNPGELFF	TGTGCCAGCAGTGAACACAACCCCGGGGAGCTGTTTTTT
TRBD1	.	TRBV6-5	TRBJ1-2	CASSPATGSHGYTF	TGTGCCAGCAGTCCCGCGACAGGGAGTCATGGCTACACCTTC
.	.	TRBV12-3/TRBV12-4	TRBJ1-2	CASSTGHSYGYTF	TGTGCCAGCTCCACCGGACACTCCTATGGCTACACCTTC
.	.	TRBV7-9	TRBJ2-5	CASSQDSKETQYF	TGTGCCAGCAGCCAGGACTCAAAAGAGACCCAGTACTTC
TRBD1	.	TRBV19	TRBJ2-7	CASSRAGTGTEQYF	TGTGCCAGTAGTCGAGCCGGGACAGGGACCGAGCAGTACTTC
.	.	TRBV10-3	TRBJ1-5	CATGIGGNQPQHF	TGTGCCACCGGAATCGGGGGCAATCAGCCCCAGCATTTT
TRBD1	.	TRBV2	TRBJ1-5	CASSEGTGAERPQHF	TGTGCCAGCAGTGAAGGGACAGGGGCTGAGCGGCCCCAGCATTTT
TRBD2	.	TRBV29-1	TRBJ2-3	CSTGTSGTDTQYF	TGCAGCACGGGGACTAGCGGCACAGATACGCAGTATTTT
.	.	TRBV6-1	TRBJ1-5	CASSGTGLVASNQPQHF	TGTGCCAGCAGTGGAACAGGGTTAGTCGCTAGCAATCAGCCCCAGCATTTT
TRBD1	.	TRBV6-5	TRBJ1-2	CASSRGTDNYGYTF	TGTGCCAGCAGTCGCGGGACAGATAACTATGGCTACACCTTC
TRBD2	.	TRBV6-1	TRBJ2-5	CASSEIGSSGSWKTQYF	TGTGCCAGCAGTGAAATCGGCAGTAGCGGGAGTTGGAAGACCCAGTACTTC
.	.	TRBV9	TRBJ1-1	CASSVEGGREEAFF	TGTGCCAGCAGCGTAGAGGGCGGCCGGGAAGAAGCTTTCTTT
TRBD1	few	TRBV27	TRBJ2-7	CASSFGRGPLYEQYF	TGTGCCAGCAGTTTTGGCAGGGGGCCTCTCTACGAGCAGTACTTC
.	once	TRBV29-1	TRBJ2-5	CSVGGNQETQYF	TGCAGCGTTGGAGGGAACCAAGAGACCCAGTACTTC
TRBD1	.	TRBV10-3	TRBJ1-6	CAIGQGGTSPLHF	TGTGCCATCGGTCAGGGGGGCACTTCACCCCTCCACTTT
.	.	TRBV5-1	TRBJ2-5	CASSRSRPETGETQYF	TGCGCCAGCAGCCGTAGCAGACCTGAAACCGGAGAGACCCAGTACTTC
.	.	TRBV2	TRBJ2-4	CASSEVAGNGNIQYF	TGTGCCAGCAGTGAAGTGGCAGGCAACGGCAACATTCAGTACTTC
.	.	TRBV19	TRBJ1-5	CASSIVGGNQPQHF	TGTGCCAGTAGTATTGTCGGCGGGAATCAGCCCCAGCATTTT
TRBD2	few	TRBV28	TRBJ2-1	CASSAGLAGTNEQFF	TGTGCCAGCAGTGCGGGACTAGCGGGGACCAATGAGCAGTTCTTC
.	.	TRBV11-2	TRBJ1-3	CASSIRGVTGNTIYF	TGTGCCAGCAGCATCCGGGGAGTTACTGGAAACACCATATATTTT
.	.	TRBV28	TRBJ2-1	CPSPIPSSYNEQFF	TGCCCGTCCCCAATTCCGAGCTCCTACAATGAGCAGTTCTTC
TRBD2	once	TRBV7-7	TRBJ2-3	CASSQAGGEGTQYF	TGTGCTAGCAGCCAAGCGGGAGGGGAGGGTACGCAGTATTTT
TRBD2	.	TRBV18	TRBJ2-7	CASSPGLAAYEQYF	TGTGCCAGCTCACCGGGACTAGCGGCCTACGAGCAGTACTTC